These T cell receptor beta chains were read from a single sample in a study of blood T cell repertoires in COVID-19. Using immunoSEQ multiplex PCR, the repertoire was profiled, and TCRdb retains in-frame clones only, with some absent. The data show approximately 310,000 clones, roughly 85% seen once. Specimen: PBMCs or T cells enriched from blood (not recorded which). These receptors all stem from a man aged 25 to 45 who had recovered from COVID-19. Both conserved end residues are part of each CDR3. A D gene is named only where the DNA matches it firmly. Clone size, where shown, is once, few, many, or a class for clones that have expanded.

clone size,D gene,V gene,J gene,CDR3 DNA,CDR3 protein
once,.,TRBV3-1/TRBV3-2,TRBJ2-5,TGTGCCAGCAGCTCGTGGACAGTCGCGACCCAGTACTTC,CASSSWTVATQYF
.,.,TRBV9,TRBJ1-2,TGTGCCAGTTCTGGGGGCAAGGAGTATGGCTACACCTTC,CASSGGKEYGYTF
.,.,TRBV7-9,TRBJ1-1,TGTGCCAGCAGCCTTAGCGGCACTGAAGCTTTCTTT,CASSLSGTEAFF
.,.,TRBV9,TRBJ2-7,TGTGCCAGCAGCCTGCCAGGGTACGAGCAGTACTTC,CASSLPGYEQYF
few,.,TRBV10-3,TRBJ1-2,TGTGCCATCGGAAGTCCCGGGACTGGCTATGGCTACACCTTC,CAIGSPGTGYGYTF
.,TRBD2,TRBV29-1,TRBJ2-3,TGCAGCGTCTCAATAGCGGGGGGGCACACAGATACGCAGTATTTT,CSVSIAGGHTDTQYF
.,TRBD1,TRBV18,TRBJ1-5,TGTGCCAGCTCCCCCGGGACAGGAATTAGCAATCAGCCCCAGCATTTT,CASSPGTGISNQPQHF
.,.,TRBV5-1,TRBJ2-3,TGCGCCAGCAGCTTGGCACAAGACACAGATACGCAGTATTTT,CASSLAQDTDTQYF
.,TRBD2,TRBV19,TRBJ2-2,TGTGCCAGTAGTACCCCGACGGGACTAAGAAACACCGGGGAGCTGTTTTTT,CASSTPTGLRNTGELFF
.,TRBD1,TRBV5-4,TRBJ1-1,TGTGCCAGCAGCTCTACAGGGGGAGGGACTGAAGCTTTCTTT,CASSSTGGGTEAFF